These 9 T cell receptor beta chains came from one sample sequenced in a study of cytomegalovirus exposure and HLA in healthy donors. Clones were read by immunoSEQ multiplex PCR, and TCRdb kept only the in-frame ones, dropping some. The table shows approximately 210,000 clones, with roughly 88% occurring only once. Source material: PBMCs. The receptors come from a woman aged 18-29 years in good health and CMV-seronegative.

The CDR3 sequence is CAISEMGQGAKGYEQYF. DNA for the CDR3: TGTGCCATCAGTGAGATGGGACAGGGGGCGAAGGGTTACGAGCAGTACTTC. The V gene is TRBV10-3, the J gene TRBJ2-7, with 12 bases that match TRBD1. The CDR3 extends over 17 amino acids. Trimming cost V 2 bases and J 4 bases; bases outside gene matches: 9. Germline CDR1 and CDR2: ENHRY and SYGVKD.

The chain employs TRBV19 and TRBJ2-3; 14 nucleotides match TRBD2. V trimming: 3 bases; J trimming: 5 bases; junction bases outside the gene matches: 7. Germline CDR1 and CDR2: LNHDA and SQIVND (reference sequence). The CDR3 runs to 17 residues. CDR3 bases: TGTGCCAGTAGTATGACTAGCGGGAGGGCCGTCCGAGATACGCAGTATTTT. Translated, it gives CASSMTSGRAVRDTQYF.

This clone was picked up a small number of times. The rearrangement uses TRBV20-1 and TRBJ2-7; D is perhaps TRBD1 (6 bases). This CDR3 comprises 10 residues. The ends were cut back, 6 bases at V and 5 bases at J, with 8 bases in the middle. Germline assignment: CDR1 DFQATT and CDR2 SNEGSKA (reference sequence). The CDR3 DNA follows: TGCAGTGCGGGACATGACGAGCAGTACTTC. This gives the protein CSAGHDEQYF.

The CDR3 sequence: CASSVLPGVDEQFF. Written as DNA, the CDR3 is TGTGCCAGCAGCGTACTCCCCGGAGTGGATGAGCAGTTCTTC. This sequence joins TRBV9 and TRBJ2-1; no clear D gene. The CDR3 covers 14 residues. Trimming took off 1 base at V and 8 bases at J, with 13 bases between the two ends. Germline V CDR1 and CDR2: SGDLS, YYNGEE.

In this sample, this clone turned up a few times. V gene TRBV6-6 combines with J gene TRBJ2-5; 8 bases fit TRBD2. This CDR3 has 14 amino acids. The J segment lost 5 bases and the V segment lost 0 bases, leaving 2 bases of the junction unmatched. The V gene's germline CDR1 is MNHNY and CDR2 SVGAGI (reference sequence). Here the CDR3 DNA reads TGTGCCAGCAGTTACTCTAGCGGGGTGGAGACCCAGTACTTC. It is translated as CASSYSSGVETQYF.

The rearrangement joins TRBV6-5 to TRBJ1-2, with 11 positions matching TRBD1. CDR3 size: 14 residues. The germline V gene encodes CDR1 MNHEY and CDR2 SVGAGI. The J segment lost 6 bases and the V segment lost 8 bases, leaving 8 bases of the junction unmatched. The CDR3 sequence: CASLGQGAFNGYTF. For the CDR3, the DNA is TGTGCCAGCCTCGGACAGGGGGCTTTCAATGGCTACACCTTC.

The chain uses TRBV2 and TRBJ2-5; D gene unclear. CDR1 and CDR2 (germline): SNHLY, FYNNEI. V gave up 3 bases and J gave up 2 bases, with 7 bases separating them. The length of the CDR3 is 13 residues. As DNA, the CDR3 is TGTGCCAGCAGTGAGAACAGACAAGAGACCCAGTACTTC. Translating it yields CASSENRQETQYF.

This clone was counted a few times. V is TRBV5-1 and J is TRBJ2-7; 7 bases map to TRBD1. Unmatched junction bases numbered 14, after V lost 0 bases and J lost 2 bases. CDR1 and CDR2 from the germline V gene are SGHRS and YFSETQ. The CDR3 has 18 residues. The CDR3 nucleotides read TGCGCCAGCAGCTTGGCCCCTACAGGGGCCTACTCCACCTACGAGCAGTACTTC. Its protein product is CASSLAPTGAYSTYEQYF. Combining the CDR3 with reference TRBV5-1 and TRBJ2-7 gives the whole variable domain KAGVTQTPRYLIKTRGQQVTLSCSPISGHRSVSWYQQTPGQGLQFLFEYFSETQRNKGNFPGRFSGRQFSNSRSEMNVSTLELGDSALYLCASSLAPTGAYSTYEQYFGPGTRLTVT.

In its sample, this clone was seen a few times. This sequence joins TRBV9 and TRBJ1-1, with TRBD1 as a possible D gene (6 bases). This CDR3 comprises 16 residues. The germline V gene encodes CDR1 SGDLS and CDR2 YYNGEE. V lost 4 bases and J lost 4, with 20 bases in between. CDR3 in amino acids: CASSPTGSRGGTEAFF. As DNA, the CDR3 is TGTGCCAGCAGCCCCACAGGGAGTCGAGGGGGCACTGAAGCTTTCTTT.